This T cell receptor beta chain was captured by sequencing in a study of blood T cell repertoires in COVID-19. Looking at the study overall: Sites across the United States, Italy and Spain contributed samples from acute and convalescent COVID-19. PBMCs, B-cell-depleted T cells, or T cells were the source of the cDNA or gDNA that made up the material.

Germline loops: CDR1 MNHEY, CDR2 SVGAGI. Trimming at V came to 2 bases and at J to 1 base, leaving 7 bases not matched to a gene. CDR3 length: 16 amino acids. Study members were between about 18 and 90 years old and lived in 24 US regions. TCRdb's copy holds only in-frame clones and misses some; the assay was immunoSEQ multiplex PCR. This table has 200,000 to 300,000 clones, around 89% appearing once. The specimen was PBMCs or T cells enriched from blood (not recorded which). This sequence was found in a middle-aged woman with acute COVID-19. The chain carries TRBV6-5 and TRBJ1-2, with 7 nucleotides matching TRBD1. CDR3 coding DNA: TGTGCCAGCAGTTACACCCCGACAGGGTTTAACTATGGCTACACCTTC. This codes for CASSYTPTGFNYGYTF.